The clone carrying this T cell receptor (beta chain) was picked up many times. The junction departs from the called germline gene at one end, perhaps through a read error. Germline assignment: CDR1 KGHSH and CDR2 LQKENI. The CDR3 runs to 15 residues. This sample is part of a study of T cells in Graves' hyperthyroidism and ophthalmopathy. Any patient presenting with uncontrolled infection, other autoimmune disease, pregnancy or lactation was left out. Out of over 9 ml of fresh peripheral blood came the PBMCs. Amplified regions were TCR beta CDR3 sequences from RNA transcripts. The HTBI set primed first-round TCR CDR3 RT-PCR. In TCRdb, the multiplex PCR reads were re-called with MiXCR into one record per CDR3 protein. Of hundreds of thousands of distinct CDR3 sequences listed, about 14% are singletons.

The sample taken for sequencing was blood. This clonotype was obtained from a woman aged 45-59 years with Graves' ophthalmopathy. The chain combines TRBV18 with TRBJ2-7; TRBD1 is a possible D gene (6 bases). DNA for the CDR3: TGTGCCAGCTCACCTCCCGGGACAAGGTCCTCCGAGCAGTACTTC. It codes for CASSPPGTRSSEQYF.